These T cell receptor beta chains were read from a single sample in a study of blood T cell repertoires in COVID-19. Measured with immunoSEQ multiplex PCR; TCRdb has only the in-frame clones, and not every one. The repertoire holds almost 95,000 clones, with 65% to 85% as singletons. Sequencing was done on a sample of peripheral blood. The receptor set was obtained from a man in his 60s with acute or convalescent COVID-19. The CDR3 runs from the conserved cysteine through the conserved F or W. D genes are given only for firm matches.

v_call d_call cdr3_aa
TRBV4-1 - CASSPGAALKSNYGYTF
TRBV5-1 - CASSVIPGQNYGYTF
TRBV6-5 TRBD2 CASSRSGASYEQYF
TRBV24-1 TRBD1 CATSPGQGAREQYF
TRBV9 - CASSVDRQETQYF
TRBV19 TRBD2 CASKVRTSGTNEQFF
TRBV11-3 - CASSLVGDGLYNEQFF
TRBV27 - CASSSQGHVKGYTF
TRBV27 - CASSLVWRGTEAFF
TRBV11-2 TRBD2 CASSLVLAGGPITDTQYF
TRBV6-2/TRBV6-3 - CASSQPPTGIGAFF
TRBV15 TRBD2 CATSSSGGPYNEQFF
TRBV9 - CASSAVSGASYGYTF
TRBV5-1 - CASSLAVTSVYGYTF
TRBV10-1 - CASSESGQFYEQYF
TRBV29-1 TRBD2 CSVGTGGVETQYF
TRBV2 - CASSDDSGRSPLHF
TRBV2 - CASQLGMNGYTF
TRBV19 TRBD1 CATAGTGYYGYTF
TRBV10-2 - CASSDYGDSNQPQHF
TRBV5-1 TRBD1 CASSADRGQTQYF
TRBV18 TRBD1 CASSPGTGIAEQFF
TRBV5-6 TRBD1 CASSAGWTGGGYTF
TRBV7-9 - CASSSRGTGELFF
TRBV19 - CASSPTLQGLLNSPLHF
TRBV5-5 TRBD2 CASSLGGGGPYEQYF
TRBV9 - CASTRDNNGYTF
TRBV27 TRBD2 CASSPHGGSNTGELFF
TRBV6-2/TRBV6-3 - CASSQGGRGATDTQYF
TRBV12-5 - CASGPPGFSGNTIYF
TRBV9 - CASSVATGEQYF
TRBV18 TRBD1 CASSPTGQGNEKLFF
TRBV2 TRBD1 CASTDWTGGLYEQYF
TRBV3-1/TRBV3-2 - CASSPGIGYTF
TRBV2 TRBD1 CASKGALSTGELFF
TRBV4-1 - CASRLLSSGVQETQYF
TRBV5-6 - CASSLNTVGDQPQHF
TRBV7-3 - CASSSDSSTGELFF
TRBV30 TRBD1 CAWSVRWGQGPYEQYF
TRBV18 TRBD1 CASSPQGTGLNEKLFF
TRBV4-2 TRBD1 CASSQSSSGQGNYGYTF
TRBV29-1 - CSVEEVAGAYNEQFF
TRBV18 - CASSPREGANTGELFF
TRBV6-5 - CASSYGWAVGYTF
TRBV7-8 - CASSLARGLETQYF
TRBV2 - CASSELTGLYNEQFF
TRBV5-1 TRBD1 CASSLRTGGGQPQHF
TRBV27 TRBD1 CASRGTARSHQPQHF
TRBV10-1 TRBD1 CASSVSRDRGLNEQFF
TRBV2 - CASSEGGGDGYTF
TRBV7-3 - CASSSQPTDTQYF
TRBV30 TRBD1 CAWSVGTLLSGTGIGQPQHF
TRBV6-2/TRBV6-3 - CASSYSQTWSYEQYF